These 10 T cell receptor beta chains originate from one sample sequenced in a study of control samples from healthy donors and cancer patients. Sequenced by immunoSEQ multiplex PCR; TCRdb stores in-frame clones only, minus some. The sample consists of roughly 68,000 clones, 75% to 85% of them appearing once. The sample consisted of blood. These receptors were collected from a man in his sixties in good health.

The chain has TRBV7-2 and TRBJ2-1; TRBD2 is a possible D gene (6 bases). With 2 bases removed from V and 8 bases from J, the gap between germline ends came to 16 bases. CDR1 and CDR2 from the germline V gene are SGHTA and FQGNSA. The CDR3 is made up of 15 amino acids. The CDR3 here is CASSLSFVGRDEQFF. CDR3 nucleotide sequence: TGTGCCAGCAGCTTATCCTTTGTCGGGAGAGATGAGCAGTTCTTC.

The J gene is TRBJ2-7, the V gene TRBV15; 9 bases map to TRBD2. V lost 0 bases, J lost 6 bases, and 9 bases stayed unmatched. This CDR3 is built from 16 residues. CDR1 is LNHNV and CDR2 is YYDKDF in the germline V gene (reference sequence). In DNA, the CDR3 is TGTGCCACCAGCAGAGATTACGTAGCGGGAGATGGCGAGCAGTACTTC. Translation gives CATSRDYVAGDGEQYF.

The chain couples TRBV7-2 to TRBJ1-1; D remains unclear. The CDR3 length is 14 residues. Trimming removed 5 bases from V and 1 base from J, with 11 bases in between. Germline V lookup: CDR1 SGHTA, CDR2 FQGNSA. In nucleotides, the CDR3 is TGTGCCAGCAGCGCCTTGAAAGGGAACACTGAAGCTTTCTTT. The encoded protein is CASSALKGNTEAFF.

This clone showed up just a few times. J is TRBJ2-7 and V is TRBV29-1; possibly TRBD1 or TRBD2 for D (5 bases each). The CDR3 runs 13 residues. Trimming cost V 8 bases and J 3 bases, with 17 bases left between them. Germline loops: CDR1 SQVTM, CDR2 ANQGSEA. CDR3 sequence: CSLKRGNSYEQYF. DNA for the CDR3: TGCAGCTTAAAGAGGGGTAATAGCTACGAGCAGTACTTC.

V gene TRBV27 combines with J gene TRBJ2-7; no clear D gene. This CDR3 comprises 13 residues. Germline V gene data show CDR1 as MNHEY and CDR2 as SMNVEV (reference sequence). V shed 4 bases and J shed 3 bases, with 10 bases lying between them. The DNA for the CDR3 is TGTGCCAGCAGTTCTTGGGATCTCTACGAGCAGTACTTC. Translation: CASSSWDLYEQYF.

CDR3 nucleotides: TGCGCCAGCAGCCCCCTAGGGTCAGGGGCCAACGTCCTGACTTTC. Encoded protein: CASSPLGSGANVLTF. The chain recombines TRBV4-3 with TRBJ2-6, with no clear D. Trimming removed 4 bases from V and 4 bases from J, with 11 bases in between. Germline CDR1 LGHNA, CDR2 YSLEER. CDR3 length equals 15 residues.

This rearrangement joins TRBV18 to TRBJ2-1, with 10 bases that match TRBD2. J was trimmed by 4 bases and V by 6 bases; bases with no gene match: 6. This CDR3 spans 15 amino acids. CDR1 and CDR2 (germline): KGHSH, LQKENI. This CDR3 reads CASSQREGIYNEQFF. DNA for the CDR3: TGTGCCAGCTCCCAGCGGGAGGGTATTTACAATGAGCAGTTCTTC.

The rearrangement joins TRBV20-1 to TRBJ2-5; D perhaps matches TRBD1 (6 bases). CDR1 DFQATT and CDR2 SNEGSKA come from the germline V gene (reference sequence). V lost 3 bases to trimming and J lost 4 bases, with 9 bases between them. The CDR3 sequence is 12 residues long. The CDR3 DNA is TGCAGTGCTAGTAGGGGGAGAGAGACCCAGTACTTC. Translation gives CSASRGRETQYF.

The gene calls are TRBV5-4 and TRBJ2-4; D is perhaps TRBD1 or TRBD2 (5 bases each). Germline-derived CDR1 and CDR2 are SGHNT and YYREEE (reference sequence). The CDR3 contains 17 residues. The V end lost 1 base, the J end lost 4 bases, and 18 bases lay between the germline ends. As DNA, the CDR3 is TGTGCCAGCAGCTTGATGAAGTTCGGGGACGGTAAAAACATTCAGTACTTC. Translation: CASSLMKFGDGKNIQYF. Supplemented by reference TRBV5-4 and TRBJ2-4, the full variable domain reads ETGVTQSPTHLIKTRGQQVTLRCSSQSGHNTVSWYQQALGQGPQFIFQYYREEENGRGNFPPRFSGLQFPNYSSELNVNALELDDSALYLCASSLMKFGDGKNIQYFGAGTRLSVL.

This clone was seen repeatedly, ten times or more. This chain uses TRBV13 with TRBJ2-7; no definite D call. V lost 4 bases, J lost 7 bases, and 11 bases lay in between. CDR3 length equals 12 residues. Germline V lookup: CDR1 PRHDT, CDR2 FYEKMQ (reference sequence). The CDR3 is CASSSATSEQYF. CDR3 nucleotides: TGTGCCAGCAGCTCGGCGACATCGGAGCAGTACTTC.